A single sample gave rise to the 25 T cell receptor beta chains below, sequenced in a study of early T cells in non-severe SARS-CoV-2 infection. TCRdb called the 5' RACE reads again in MiXCR, with one record for every CDR3 protein. The sample includes around 92,000 distinct CDR3 sequences, roughly 9.6% of them seen just once. Sequenced input: whole blood. These receptor sequences come from an adult who was a healthcare worker with PCR-confirmed SARS-CoV-2 infection or an uninfected control (not recorded which).

This chain links TRBV19 with TRBJ1-5; 7 bases map to TRBD1. Germline values: CDR1 LNHDA, CDR2 SQIVND (reference sequence). V trimming: 7 bases; J trimming: 2 bases; junction bases outside the gene matches: 11. The CDR3 is 16 residues long. The CDR3 nucleotides read TGTGCCAGTACCCCCAGGGGGGAGGGAGGCAATCAGCCCCAGCATTTT. Protein: CASTPRGEGGNQPQHF.

This clonotype was found a few times. V usage is TRBV7-9 and J usage is TRBJ2-1; a weak D match, TRBD2 (5 bases). V was cut by 2 bases and J by 8 bases, with 13 bases left in between. The CDR3 has 14 residues. Germline V CDR1 and CDR2: SEHNR, FQNEAQ (reference sequence). The CDR3 reads CASSLSPGSDEQFF. The CDR3 DNA reads TGTGCCAGCAGCTTAAGTCCGGGGTCGGATGAGCAGTTCTTC.

Only a few counts were recorded for this clonotype. The chain carries TRBV23-1 and TRBJ1-5; 7 nucleotides agree with TRBD1. TRBV23-1 is known as an ORF, though its function is uncertain. The CDR3 length is 16 residues. The V segment lost 3 bases and the J segment 5 bases; nucleotides outside the gene matches: 10. In nucleotides, the CDR3 is TGCGCCAGCAGTCATCCGGGGGACAGTTTCCATCAGCCCCAGCATTTT. This encodes CASSHPGDSFHQPQHF.

This clonotype was seen repeatedly, ten times or more. The chain carries TRBV5-6 and TRBJ1-1; D perhaps matches TRBD1 (6 bases). Trimming took off 0 bases at V and 0 bases at J, with 12 bases between the two ends. The CDR3 covers 16 residues. CDR1 is SGHDT, CDR2 YYEEEE, per germline. CDR3 in DNA: TGTGCCAGCAGCTTGGCTTACAGGGTGATGAACACTGAAGCTTTCTTT. It is translated as CASSLAYRVMNTEAFF.

The rearrangement links TRBV11-3 to TRBJ2-7; TRBD1 matches 7 bases. The germline V gene has CDR1 SGHNT and CDR2 YENEEA. The CDR3 contains 14 residues. After removal of 3 bases from V and 0 bases from J, the junction contained 2 bases not matched to a gene. DNA of the CDR3: TGTGCCAGCAGCTTCGGACAGGACTCCTACGAGCAGTACTTC. It specifies CASSFGQDSYEQYF.

This clonotype was seen repeatedly, ten times or more. The chain links TRBV5-4 to TRBJ2-7; D is possibly TRBD1 or TRBD2 (5 bases each). The germline V gene has CDR1 SGHNT and CDR2 YYREEE (reference sequence). The CDR3 is made up of 14 amino acids. V dropped 10 bases and J dropped 0 bases, with 17 bases sitting between them. CDR3 protein: CAVTTGPSSYEQYF. DNA for the CDR3: TGTGCCGTGACAACGGGGCCTAGCTCCTACGAGCAGTACTTC.

In its sample, this clonotype was seen many times. The rearrangement uses TRBV20-1 and TRBJ2-3, with a possible D match to TRBD2 (5 bases). The CDR3 length is 14 residues. V gave up 5 bases and J gave up 4 bases, with 16 bases separating them. Germline CDR1 and CDR2: DFQATT and SNEGSKA (reference sequence). CDR3 bases: TGCAGTGCTTCGAAGAGTCTAGCAGCAGATACGCAGTATTTT. Protein product: CSASKSLAADTQYF.

This chain's CDR3 is CASGDKKGSPLHF. In DNA form, the CDR3 reads TGCGCCAGCGGGGACAAAAAAGGGTCACCCCTCCACTTT. This rearrangement joins TRBV5-1 to TRBJ1-6; a possible D gene is TRBD1 (6 bases). The CDR3 consists of 13 residues. With 7 bases removed from V and 10 bases from J, the gap between germline ends came to 15 bases. Germline assignment: CDR1 SGHRS and CDR2 YFSETQ.

CDR3 residues: CASNDPGQGADTQYF. For the CDR3, the DNA is TGCGCCAGCAATGACCCGGGACAGGGGGCAGATACGCAGTATTTT. The genes are TRBV10-1 and TRBJ2-3; 11 positions agree with TRBD1. The V and J ends lost 7 bases and 4 bases, in that order; junction bases with no gene match: 7. Germline V lookup: CDR1 WNHNN, CDR2 SYGVQD (reference sequence). CDR3 length equals 15 residues.

This clonotype was counted once. Sequence at one end of the junction differs from germline and may be a read error. The V call is TRBV6-4, the J call TRBJ1-5; maybe TRBD1 (5 bases). From germline, CDR1 is MRHNA and CDR2 SNTAGT. CDR3 length: 13 residues. CDR3 residues: CASSESSGQPRHF. The DNA of the CDR3 is TGTGCCAGCAGTGAGTCCTCGGGGCAGCCCCGGCATTTT.

There are many counts of this clonotype. The chain uses TRBV6-6 and TRBJ2-6; D gene ambiguous. The CDR3 has 15 amino acids. Germline V gene data show CDR1 as MNHNY and CDR2 as SVGAGI (reference sequence). Trimming stripped 7 bases from V and 1 base from J, with 11 bases between. The chain's CDR3 is CASIPGSSGANVLTF. CDR3 DNA: TGTGCCAGCATACCAGGATCTTCTGGGGCCAACGTCCTGACTTTC.

In this sample, this clonotype turned up a few times. The genes are TRBV10-2 and TRBJ1-1, with D unresolved. Looked up from germline, CDR1 is WSHSY and CDR2 is SAAADI. The length of the CDR3 is 13 residues. The V end lost 7 bases, the J end lost 2 bases, and 11 bases lay between the germline ends. The CDR3 region is CASIGQTNTEAFF. Written as DNA, the CDR3 is TGCGCCAGCATCGGCCAGACAAACACTGAAGCTTTCTTT.

This sequence joins TRBV29-1 and TRBJ1-2; D is ambiguous. V lost 6 bases to trimming and J lost 3 bases, with 11 bases between them. The CDR3 runs to 12 residues. Germline lookup yields CDR1 SQVTM and CDR2 ANQGSEA. CDR3 bases: TGCAGCGTCTCCGGAGGTGACTATGGCTACACCTTC. As protein: CSVSGGDYGYTF.

This clonotype was seen at least ten times. The chain recombines TRBV3-1 with TRBJ2-2, with 11 bases identical to TRBD2. The germline gives CDR1 LGHDT, CDR2 YNNKEL (reference sequence). CDR3 length equals 16 residues. The junction had 2 bases not matched to a gene; V was cut back by 4 bases and J by 1 base. This chain's CDR3 is CASSLGLAGNTGELFF. CDR3 sequence (DNA): TGTGCCAGCAGCCTTGGACTAGCGGGGAACACCGGGGAGCTGTTTTTT.

The V gene is TRBV7-2, the J gene TRBJ2-3; unclear D gene. Deletions cut 3 bases from V and 5 bases from J, with 12 bases between. The CDR3 has 14 residues. Germline assignment: CDR1 SGHTA and CDR2 FQGNSA. The CDR3 here is CASSFGPRQDTQYF. The DNA for the CDR3 is TGTGCCAGCAGCTTCGGGCCGCGACAAGATACGCAGTATTTT.

The sample holds a few counts of this clonotype. The genes are TRBV12-3 or TRBV12-4 and TRBJ2-7, with 8 bases lining up with TRBD1. The CDR3 has 13 amino acids. Trimming took 10 bases from V and 5 from J; bases not matched to a gene: 10. The CDR3 sequence is CATAGQGWDEQYF. For the CDR3, the DNA is TGTGCCACCGCTGGACAGGGATGGGACGAGCAGTACTTC.

The chain links TRBV6-4 to TRBJ1-5; D unresolved. CDR1 MRHNA and CDR2 SNTAGT come from the germline V gene. V dropped 2 bases and J dropped 5 bases, with 19 bases sitting between them. CDR3 size: 17 residues. In nucleotides, the CDR3 is TGTGCCAGCAGTGACCAAGAAAGGGAAGGCTCCTATCAGCCCCAGCATTTT. Its protein product is CASSDQEREGSYQPQHF.

This clonotype showed up many times. The V gene is TRBV12-3 or TRBV12-4, the J gene TRBJ2-1; 8 bases match TRBD1. The CDR3 length is 17 residues. The V gene end was trimmed by 7 bases and the J gene end by 2 bases; junction bases not matched to a gene: 13. CDR3 in amino acids: CASIPGQDLNPYNEQFF. The CDR3 DNA sequence: TGTGCCAGCATCCCGGGACAGGACTTGAACCCCTACAATGAGCAGTTCTTC.

This clonotype came up a few times. The CDR3 protein is CASIQEQVSEKLFF. The CDR3 bases are TGTGCCAGCATCCAGGAGCAGGTTTCTGAAAAACTGTTTTTT. The chain combines TRBV2 with TRBJ1-4; unclear D gene. V lost 7 bases to trimming and J lost 7 bases, with 16 bases between them. CDR1 is SNHLY and CDR2 is FYNNEI in the germline V gene. This CDR3 contains 14 residues.

Ten or more counts support this clonotype. The rearrangement joins TRBV20-1 to TRBJ2-1; D unclear. The CDR3 sequence is 15 residues long. V dropped 0 bases and J dropped 5 bases, with 14 bases sitting between them. CDR1 is DFQATT, CDR2 SNEGSKA, per germline (reference sequence). The CDR3 DNA follows: TGCAGTGCTAGAGATTGGCTTAGGAATCACAATGAGCAGTTCTTC. This gives the protein CSARDWLRNHNEQFF.

This clonotype was seen many times. The J gene is TRBJ1-3, the V gene TRBV2; TRBD1 agrees at 10 bases. Germline trimming cut 4 bases from V and 3 bases from J; bases unmatched to any gene: 3. CDR1 SNHLY and CDR2 FYNNEI come from the germline V gene. CDR3 length: 15 amino acids. Here the CDR3 DNA reads TGTGCCAGCAGTGGGGACAGGGGAGTTGGAAACACCATATATTTT. Translated, it gives CASSGDRGVGNTIYF. The full variable domain, in which reference TRBV2 and TRBJ1-3 provide the parts outside the CDR3, is EPEVTQTPSHQVTQMGQEVILRCVPISNHLYFYWYRQILGQKVEFLVSFYNNEISEKSEIFDDQFSVERPDGSNFTLKIRSTKLEDSAMYFCASSGDRGVGNTIYFGEGSWLTVV.

The chain is built from TRBV29-1 and TRBJ1-2; D not resolved. V shed 5 bases and J shed 0 bases, with 10 bases lying between them. This CDR3 region has 13 residues. Germline V gene sequence: CDR1 SQVTM, CDR2 ANQGSEA. CDR3 loop: CSVTSSTNYGYTF. The DNA of the CDR3 is TGCAGCGTTACTTCATCGACTAACTATGGCTACACCTTC.

The table lists this clonotype with a few counts. V and J are TRBV20-1 and TRBJ1-6; 8 nucleotides match TRBD1. Germline V gives CDR1 DFQATT, CDR2 SNEGSKA (reference sequence). The CDR3 sequence is 13 residues long. The trim removed 6 bases at V and 7 bases at J, leaving 5 bases unmatched. CDR3 amino acids: CSATGQENSPLHF. The CDR3 nucleotides are TGCAGTGCCACGGGACAGGAAAATTCACCCCTCCACTTT.

V and J are TRBV7-8 and TRBJ2-3; TRBD2 matches 11 bases. This CDR3 has 19 amino acids. Per germline, CDR1 SGHVS and CDR2 FQNEAQ. V was pared by 0 bases and J by 3 bases, with 11 bases of the junction left unmatched. DNA for the CDR3: TGTGCCAGCAGCTTAGCGCTAAGATTTAGCGGGGGGGTAACAGATACGCAGTATTTT. As protein: CASSLALRFSGGVTDTQYF.

This clonotype was observed a handful of times. This chain joins TRBV11-3 and TRBJ2-1; perhaps TRBD1 as D (6 bases). The CDR3 sequence is 15 residues long. Trimming stripped 0 bases from V and 5 bases from J, with 11 bases between. Germline V gives CDR1 SGHNT, CDR2 YENEEA. This CDR3 reads CASSLDAGDNNEQFF. CDR3 bases: TGTGCCAGCAGCTTAGATGCAGGGGACAACAATGAGCAGTTCTTC. Complete variable domain (other parts from reference TRBV11-3 and TRBJ2-1): EAGVVQSPRYKIIEKKQPVAFWCNPISGHNTLYWYLQNLGQGPELLIRYENEEAVDDSQLPKDRFSAERLKGVDSTLKIQPAELGDSAVYLCASSLDAGDNNEQFFGPGTRLTVL.